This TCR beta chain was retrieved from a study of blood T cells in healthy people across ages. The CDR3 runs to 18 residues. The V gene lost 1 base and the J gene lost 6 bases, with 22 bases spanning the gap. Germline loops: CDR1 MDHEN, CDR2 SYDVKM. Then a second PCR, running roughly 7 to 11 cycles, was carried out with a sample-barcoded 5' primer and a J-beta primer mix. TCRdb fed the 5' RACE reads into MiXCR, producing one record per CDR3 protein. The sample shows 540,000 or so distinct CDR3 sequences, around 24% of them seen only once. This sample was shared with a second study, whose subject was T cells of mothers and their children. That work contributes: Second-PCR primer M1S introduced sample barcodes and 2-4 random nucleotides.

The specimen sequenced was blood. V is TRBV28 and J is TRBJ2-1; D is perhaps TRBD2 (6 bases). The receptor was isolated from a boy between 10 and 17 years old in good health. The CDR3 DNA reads TGTGCCAGCAGTTTATCATCCCCGGGAGCGTCCTTCGGCAATGAGCAGTTCTTC. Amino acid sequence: CASSLSSPGASFGNEQFF.